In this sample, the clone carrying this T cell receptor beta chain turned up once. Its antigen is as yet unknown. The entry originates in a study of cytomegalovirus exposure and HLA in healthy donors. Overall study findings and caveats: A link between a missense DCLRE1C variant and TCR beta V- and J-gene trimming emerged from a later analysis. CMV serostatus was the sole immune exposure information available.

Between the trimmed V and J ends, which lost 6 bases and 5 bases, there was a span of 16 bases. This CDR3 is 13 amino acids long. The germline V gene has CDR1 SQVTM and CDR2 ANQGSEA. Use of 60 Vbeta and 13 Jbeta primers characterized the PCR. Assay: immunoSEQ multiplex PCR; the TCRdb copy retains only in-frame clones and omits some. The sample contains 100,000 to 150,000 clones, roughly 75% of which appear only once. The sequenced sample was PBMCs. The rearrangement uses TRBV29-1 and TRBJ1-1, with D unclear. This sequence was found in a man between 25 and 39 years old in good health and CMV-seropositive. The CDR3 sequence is CSVQRRLLTEAFF. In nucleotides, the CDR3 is TGCAGCGTCCAGAGGAGGCTCTTGACTGAAGCTTTCTTT.